This T cell receptor beta chain was sequenced during a study of T-cell reconstitution after alpha-beta-depleted transplantation in children. The CDR3 consists of 19 residues. V was shortened by 2 bases and J by 3 bases, with 23 bases between the two germline ends. CDR1 is MNHNS and CDR2 is SASEGT in the germline V gene. Comments on this clonotype: Antigen: not known.

Study-wide points: Expanded clones from the graft, numbering several hundred, reportedly supplied alpha-beta T cells about two months after transplant. Once a year had passed after transplant, T-cell counts and diversity came mostly from newly produced T cells. Where some patients showed high TCRbeta diversity at day 60, it came from recipient T cells and thymic progenitors that had survived.

Unique molecular identifiers were built into the TCRbeta library. TCRdb re-called the PCR reads with MiXCR, one entry per CDR3 protein. The profile shows 330,000 or so distinct CDR3 sequences, nearly 8% of them singletons. V usage is TRBV6-1 and J usage is TRBJ1-5, with D perhaps TRBD1 (5 bases). This receptor was obtained from a female patient aged 2-10 years who had a stem cell transplant for Fanconi anemia, so the T cells may come from the graft donor. The specimen was peripheral blood, collected 360 days after TCRalphabeta/CD19-depleted stem cell transplant. Here the CDR3 reads CASSERGWGGDSYNQPQHF. CDR3 DNA sequence: TGTGCCAGCAGTGAAAGGGGATGGGGTGGTGACAGTTACAATCAGCCCCAGCATTTT.